This is a list of T cell receptor beta chains from one sample in a study of blood T cell repertoires in COVID-19. Only in-frame clones appear in the TCRdb table, and some are missing; sequencing was by immunoSEQ multiplex PCR. The sample shows a few hundred thousand clones, roughly nine tenths of them seen only once. Sequences were obtained from PBMCs or T cells enriched from blood (not recorded which). The receptors stem from a woman aged 45-65 years in a cohort exposed to, infected with or recovered from COVID-19 (not recorded which). The CDR3 runs from the conserved cysteine through the conserved F or W. The size field is filled for only some rows; it gives once, few, many or a size class.

clone size	J gene	V gene	CDR3 protein
.	TRBJ1-6	TRBV19	CASSRRTGSSPLHF
.	TRBJ1-2	TRBV4-2	CASSQDTVANYGYTF
.	TRBJ1-1	TRBV18	CASSRSGHMNTEAFF
.	TRBJ1-4	TRBV5-4	CASSLAGAPKLFF
.	TRBJ2-3	TRBV5-6	CASSKLTDTQYF
.	TRBJ1-4	TRBV7-2	CASSILPGQVNEKLFF
.	TRBJ2-3	TRBV9	CASSVDGDTQYF
.	TRBJ2-2	TRBV9	CASSVGGLSSGELFF
.	TRBJ2-7	TRBV5-1	CASGRTGNYEQYF
.	TRBJ2-5	TRBV4-2	CASSLDGETQYF
.	TRBJ2-5	TRBV7-2	CASSLYVSGEETQYF
.	TRBJ1-5	TRBV2	CASRADGPGSQHF
.	TRBJ1-2	TRBV6-1	CASSEAAQGAGGYTF
.	TRBJ1-6	TRBV19	CASNHRGDSPLHF
.	TRBJ2-7	TRBV2	CASSDVAGSAWEQYF
.	TRBJ2-3	TRBV10-1	CASSESRGGPPYTQYF
.	TRBJ2-2	TRBV6-5	CASRETANTGELFF
.	TRBJ2-3	TRBV4-1	CASSQERGAGGTDTQYF
.	TRBJ1-2	TRBV6-6	CASSPARAYGYTF
.	TRBJ2-1	TRBV18	CASSGQGWDEQFF
.	TRBJ2-1	TRBV3-1/TRBV3-2	CASSQVRAANNEQFF
.	TRBJ2-5	TRBV6-5	CASSYTSQETQYF
.	TRBJ2-7	TRBV7-2	CASSLAGQSAYEQYF
.	TRBJ2-1	TRBV7-6	CASSLEAASYNEQFF
.	TRBJ2-5	TRBV10-3	CAISGGGAETQYF
.	TRBJ1-6	TRBV6-2/TRBV6-3	CASSYSEGNSPLHF
.	TRBJ1-2	TRBV2	CASGLANYGYTF
.	TRBJ2-3	TRBV10-1	CASYSTDTQYF
.	TRBJ1-3	TRBV7-9	CASSWGTSSGNTIYF
.	TRBJ2-3	TRBV6-4	CASSRNTGEPSTDTQYF
.	TRBJ2-5	TRBV20-1	CSASLRETQYF
.	TRBJ2-7	TRBV9	CASSVYASGSYEQYF
.	TRBJ2-7	TRBV18	CASSPPGTPNYEQYF
.	TRBJ2-7	TRBV9	CASSVGLAGEQYF
.	TRBJ1-4	TRBV4-1	CASSQTQGLNEKLFF
.	TRBJ2-1	TRBV5-1	CASSLWDRSNEQFF
.	TRBJ2-7	TRBV6-1	CASSEGVRIRYF
.	TRBJ1-2	TRBV12-3/TRBV12-4	CASSLQGEYGYTF
.	TRBJ1-2	TRBV2	CASSLSGTGYGYTF
few	TRBJ2-7	TRBV6-5	CASSQGLAGTYEQYF
once	TRBJ1-1	TRBV2	CASSLRHMQGRTEAFF
.	TRBJ2-6	TRBV7-9	CASSIRDRGAPGANVLTF
.	TRBJ2-7	TRBV9	CASRDRSLRTSYEQYF
.	TRBJ2-1	TRBV5-4	CASSASGDSYNEQFF
.	TRBJ2-3	TRBV16	CASSQLFAGDTQYF
.	TRBJ1-2	TRBV7-9	CASRTGLSGYTF
once	TRBJ1-2	TRBV5-4	CASSLRGYSYGYTF
.	TRBJ1-2	TRBV20-1	CSASSGVNYGYTF
.	TRBJ1-4	TRBV5-1	CASKSGGRVGEKLFF
.	TRBJ2-7	TRBV21-1	CASSYEGGLADHYEQYF
.	TRBJ1-1	TRBV5-4	CASSKNLGGPGTAYTEAFF
.	TRBJ2-1	TRBV20-1	CSASVPPREQFF
.	TRBJ2-2	TRBV3-1/TRBV3-2	CASSQDLTSGGRGLFF
.	TRBJ1-3	TRBV9	CASSQGVGPISGNTIYF
.	TRBJ2-1	TRBV18	CASSPRKAEGEGKFF
.	TRBJ1-2	TRBV6-2/TRBV6-3	CASSYHQNRDGYTF
.	TRBJ1-2	TRBV7-9	CASSLGGQTNYGYTF
.	TRBJ2-1	TRBV3-1/TRBV3-2	CASSQEEAVSNNEQFF
.	TRBJ2-7	TRBV3-1/TRBV3-2	CASSHQSYEQYF
once	TRBJ2-1	TRBV18	CASSSPVGPYNEQFF